The sample holds one count of the clone carrying this T cell receptor beta chain. The antigen remains undetermined. The sample is drawn from a study of Ad26.COV2.S vaccination and SARS-CoV-2 variants. Looking at the study overall: Doses of Ad26.COV2.S were injected into muscle once or twice, 56 days apart. Points from the study as a whole: Responses of spike-specific T cells (both CD8+ and CD4+) reportedly showed substantial breadth after vaccination. People who got the vaccine had more spike-specific TCR breadth than people who got placebo.

The treatment was: 15 to 20 received Ad26.COV2.S at low or high dose, single or two shots; several received placebo; per-sample allocation not given. After the first vaccine or placebo injection, samples were drawn on day 63. Sequenced by immunoSEQ multiplex PCR; TCRdb stores in-frame clones only, minus some. This table has 380,000 or so clones, 85% to 90% appearing once. Germline V lookup: CDR1 SGHRS, CDR2 YFSETQ. V dropped 0 bases and J dropped 0 bases, with 12 bases sitting between them. The CDR3 is 16 residues long. Here the sequenced sample was peripheral blood, taken in a trial of Ad26.COV2.S vaccine versus placebo. The receptor's source is a person aged 18 to 65 who received the Ad26.COV2.S COVID-19 vaccine or a placebo. The chain combines TRBV5-1 with TRBJ1-1; D is uncertain. The CDR3 protein is CASSLGARRMNTEAFF. CDR3 DNA sequence: TGCGCCAGCAGCTTGGGGGCCCGTCGGATGAACACTGAAGCTTTCTTT.